The next 30 T cell receptor beta chains were all read from a single sample in a study of CD8+ T cells in alopecia areata. Sequencing relied on a cDNA template that was reverse transcribed from extracted RNA. Clones were sequenced by immunoSEQ multiplex PCR, and TCRdb holds only the in-frame ones, with some missing. The sample yields over 250,000 clones, without any singletons. Cells from pooled cutaneous lymph nodes were sorted by CD4, CD8alpha, NKG2D, NKG2ACE and other markers. What was sequenced was CD4+ T cells sorted from a lymph node. The source of these receptors is a C3H/HeJ mouse with alopecia areata. The MHC haplotype recorded for the strain is H2-k.

Regarding this clone: The germline and genes are mouse ones. The read comes to an end 4 residues before the CDR3 does, leaving the germline J gene to fill in the end. The same CDR3 can be traced to other DNA sequences in this sample. The genes are TRBV19 and TRBJ2-7; TRBD1 aligns across 10 bases. The CDR3 consists of 13 residues. The germline gives CDR1 FNHDT, CDR2 SITEND (reference sequence). The part of the CDR3 DNA that was read is TGTGCCAGCAGTGGGGACAGGGGTTAT. It translates to CASSGDRGY. The entire CDR3 is CASSGDRGYEQYF.

In this sample, this clone turned up a few times. All gene names here are mouse names. The sequenced fragment ends 4 residues before the CDR3 boundary, so the rest is inferred from the germline J gene. This sample includes further DNA sequences coding for the same CDR3. This chain connects TRBV5 to TRBJ2-7; 10 bases are shared with TRBD1. This CDR3 region has 14 residues. The trim removed 2 bases at V and 3 bases at J, leaving 1 base unmatched. Germline CDR1 and CDR2: LGHNA and YNLKQL (reference sequence). Incomplete CDR3 DNA: TGTGCCAGCAGCCAAAGGACAGGGGGCTAT. This encodes CASSQRTGGY. The full-length CDR3 reads as CASSQRTGGYEQYF.

This clone was observed a handful of times. Gene names and germline refer to mouse. The read is 4 residues too short to cover the CDR3 end, so that end is filled in from the germline J gene. The chain joins TRBV5 to TRBJ2-7; maybe TRBD1 (6 bases). Per germline, CDR1 LGHNA and CDR2 YNLKQL (reference sequence). The germline V and J ends were trimmed by 3 bases and 2 bases, with 14 bases remaining between them. The CDR3 totals 15 residues. The covered CDR3 bases are TGTGCCAGCAGCCACCCAAGAGGGGGAGCCTAT. It specifies CASSHPRGGAY. The whole CDR3 protein is CASSHPRGGAYEQYF.

This clone has a count of ten or more. Gene names and germline refer to mouse. The missing CDR3 end, 4 residues past where the read stops, is filled in from the germline J gene. V gene TRBV29 combines with J gene TRBJ2-1; the D gene is possibly TRBD1 (6 bases). Trimming stripped 0 bases from V and 0 bases from J, with 6 bases between. CDR1 and CDR2 from the germline V gene are MSHET and SYDVDS. This CDR3 spans 15 amino acids. The CDR3 sequence: CASSLSTGNYAEQFF. The covered CDR3 bases are TGTGCTAGCAGTTTATCGACAGGTAACTATGCT.

Concerning this clone: The genes and germline here are from mouse. The read is 4 residues too short to cover the CDR3 end, so that end is filled in from the germline J gene. V gene TRBV13-1 combines with J gene TRBJ2-5; D might be TRBD1 (6 bases). From germline, CDR1 is NSHNY and CDR2 SYGAGN. CDR3 length: 14 amino acids. Between the trimmed V and J ends, which lost 4 bases and 3 bases, there was a span of 12 bases. The sequenced part of the CDR3 DNA is TGTGCCAGCAGTTCGGGACAAACACAAGAC. It encodes CASSSGQTQD. The full CDR3 reads CASSSGQTQDTQYF.

Concerning this clone: Gene and germline names: mouse. The CDR3 goes on 4 residues after the read ends, and that part is filled in from the germline J gene. The rearrangement joins TRBV13-1 to TRBJ2-5, with 7 positions matching TRBD1. V was pared by 5 bases and J by 3 bases, with 6 bases of the junction left unmatched. This CDR3 comprises 14 residues. Germline V gene data show CDR1 as NSHNY and CDR2 as SYGAGN. CDR3 DNA, as far as it was read: TGTGCCAGCAGCCCGACAGGGAGGCAAGAC. Protein sequence: CASSPTGRQD. The whole CDR3 reads CASSPTGRQDTQYF.

This clone was recorded a few times. Mouse gene names and germline throughout. The read comes to an end 4 residues before the CDR3 does, leaving the germline J gene to fill in the end. The V and J genes are TRBV31 and TRBJ2-5; 8 nucleotides line up with TRBD1. The CDR3 totals 15 residues. Germline values: CDR1 GKSSPN, CDR2 SITVG. The V segment lost 1 base and the J segment 3 bases; nucleotides outside the gene matches: 6. The CDR3 protein is CAWSHQGAGQDTQYF. Incomplete CDR3 DNA: TGTGCCTGGAGTCATCAGGGGGCCGGGCAAGAC.

About this clone itself: Germline and genes: mouse. The observed sequence ends 4 residues before the CDR3 terminus, with the missing tail filled in from the germline J gene. The V and J genes are TRBV3 and TRBJ2-4; tentative D call: TRBD1 (6 bases). CDR3 length: 15 residues. The ends were cut back, 1 base at V and 3 bases at J, with 11 bases in the middle. Germline V gene lookup returns CDR1 SNHLY and CDR2 FYNGKV (reference sequence). The CDR3 loop is CASSLEGVRQNTLYF. The CDR3 bases that were read are TGTGCCAGCAGCTTAGAGGGGGTTCGCCAAAAC.

This clone was seen at least ten times. Mouse gene names and germline throughout. The sequence runs out 4 residues before the end of the CDR3; the remainder is reconstructed from the germline J gene. V and J are TRBV3 and TRBJ2-2; 9 nucleotides line up with TRBD1. J lost 3 bases, V lost 2 bases, and 10 bases had no gene match. Germline assignment: CDR1 SNHLY and CDR2 FYNGKV (reference sequence). The CDR3 sequence is 18 residues long. The part of the CDR3 DNA that was read is TGTGCCAGCAGCTTACTACCAACGGGACAGGGACACACCGGG. Protein product: CASSLLPTGQGHTG. The whole CDR3 protein reads CASSLLPTGQGHTGQLYF.

The table lists this clone with a few counts. The listed genes are named as in mouse. Read sequence stops 4 residues before the CDR3 end, and the germline J gene provides the missing end. The chain couples TRBV1 to TRBJ2-1, with a tentative D call TRBD2 (6 bases). Germline V gene sequence: CDR1 NSQYPW, CDR2 LRSPGD (reference sequence). CDR3 size: 15 residues. Trimming took off 0 bases at V and 6 bases at J, with 12 bases between the two ends. The DNA read from the CDR3 is TGCACCTGCAGTGCAGAGATCTGGGGTGGTGCT. Translation: CTCSAEIWGGA. The CDR3 as a whole reads CTCSAEIWGGAEQFF.

This clone was counted only a few times. The gene names here belong to mouse. Read data end 4 residues before the CDR3 end; the end is taken from the germline J gene. The V and J genes are TRBV13-2 and TRBJ1-1, with 12 bases lining up with TRBD1. Germline V gives CDR1 NNHNN, CDR2 SYGAGS (reference sequence). This CDR3 comprises 15 residues. CDR3 DNA, as far as it was read: TGTGCCAGCGGTGAGCTTGGGACAGGGGGCGAA. It encodes CASGELGTGGE. The complete CDR3 reads CASGELGTGGEEVFF.

This clone was observed a handful of times. These gene names are mouse names. The CDR3 is cut off 4 residues early in the read; its end comes from the germline J gene. The V call is TRBV13-3, the J call TRBJ1-1; D possibly corresponds to TRBD1 (6 bases). Trimming stripped 3 bases from V and 4 bases from J, with 7 bases between. This CDR3 has 12 residues. Germline-derived CDR1 and CDR2 are NNHDY and SYVADS. The covered CDR3 bases are TGTGCCAGCAGTGCAGGGGTCACA. It encodes CASSAGVT. The complete CDR3 reads CASSAGVTEVFF.

This clone was counted at least ten times. Genes and germline are mouse. The CDR3 goes on 4 residues after the read ends, and that part is filled in from the germline J gene. The chain joins TRBV19 to TRBJ2-7; TRBD2 is a possible D gene (6 bases). The germline gives CDR1 FNHDT, CDR2 SITEND (reference sequence). The CDR3 is 12 residues long. CDR3 sequence reads: CASSIMGDEQYF. The sequenced CDR3 bases are TGTGCCAGCAGTATCATGGGGGAT. Supplemented by reference TRBV19 and TRBJ2-7, the full variable domain reads GGIITQTPKFLIGQEGQKLTLKCQQNFNHDTMYWYRQDSGKGLRLIYYSITENDLQKGDLSEGYDASREKKSSFSLTVTSAQKNEMAVFLCASSIMGDEQYFGPGTRLTVL.

The sample holds a few counts of this clone. Here the gene names and germline are mouse. From the germline J gene comes the end of the CDR3, since the read stops 4 residues before it. The V and J genes are TRBV19 and TRBJ2-3; D is uncertain. The CDR3 contains 12 residues. Germline loops: CDR1 FNHDT, CDR2 SITEND (reference sequence). Between the trimmed V and J ends, which lost 5 bases and 0 bases, there was a span of 4 bases. CDR3 DNA, as far as it was read: TGTGCCAGCAGCAATAGTGCAGAA. This gives the protein CASSNSAE. The full CDR3 is CASSNSAETLYF.

This clone was detected a few times. Gene names refer to mouse genes. The read is 4 residues too short to cover the CDR3 end, so that end is filled in from the germline J gene. Other DNA sequences in the sample encode the same CDR3. The genes are TRBV5 and TRBJ1-1; no reliable D call. The V gene lost 0 bases and the J gene lost 4 bases, with 3 bases spanning the gap. The CDR3 loop spans 12 amino acids. In germline, CDR1 is LGHNA, CDR2 YNLKQL (reference sequence). CDR3 DNA, as far as it was read: TGTGCCAGCAGCCAAGACACCACA. This gives the protein CASSQDTT. The full CDR3 sequence reads CASSQDTTEVFF.

Concerning this clone itself: Being one base from a much bigger clone, this may be a read error. These gene names are mouse names. The read comes to an end 4 residues before the CDR3 does, leaving the germline J gene to fill in the end. Within the sample, other DNA sequences also encode this same CDR3. J is TRBJ2-2 and V is TRBV13-2; the D is unclear. The germline gives CDR1 NNHNN, CDR2 SYGAGS (reference sequence). V was shortened by 2 bases and J by 0 bases, with 5 bases between the two germline ends. There are 14 residues in the CDR3. CDR3 bases read: TGTGCCAGCGGTGAAACAGCAAACACCGGG. Its translation: CASGETANTG. In full, the CDR3 reads CASGETANTGQLYF.

On this clone itself: Each gene name is a mouse one. The missing CDR3 end, 3 residues past where the read stops, is filled in from the germline J gene. The gene calls are TRBV13-3 and TRBJ1-6, with D tentatively TRBD1 (6 bases). TRBJ1-6 is sorted into the ORF group, with uncertain function. The CDR3 has 17 amino acids. With 0 bases removed from V and 4 bases from J, the gap between germline ends came to 14 bases. Per germline, CDR1 NNHDY and CDR2 SYVADS. The covered CDR3 bases are TGTGCCAGCAGTGATGCAAAGGGGGGGCATTATAATTCGCCC. Translated: CASSDAKGGHYNSP. The full CDR3 is CASSDAKGGHYNSPLYF.

As to this clone: The listed genes are named as in mouse. The CDR3 end is not reached by the read, which stops 4 residues before it; the germline J gene fills it in. This rearrangement joins TRBV5 to TRBJ2-1, with 8 bases fitting TRBD1. The CDR3 length is 14 residues. Germline V CDR1 and CDR2: LGHNA, YNLKQL (reference sequence). CDR3 DNA (partial): TGTGCCAGCAGCCAGACAGGGGAGGGGGCT. Amino acids: CASSQTGEGA. The complete CDR3 reads CASSQTGEGAEQFF.

This clone was detected only a few times. Mouse gene names and germline throughout. Read coverage stops 4 residues before the CDR3 terminus; the germline J gene supplies the remainder. The chain links TRBV13-1 to TRBJ2-1, with 7 nucleotides matching TRBD2. The V and J ends lost 0 bases and 3 bases, in that order; junction bases with no gene match: 3. From germline, CDR1 is NSHNY and CDR2 SYGAGN. The CDR3 is 15 amino acids. The DNA read from the CDR3 is TGTGCCAGCAGTGATGCATACTGGGGCTATGCT. As protein: CASSDAYWGYA. The entire CDR3 sequence reads CASSDAYWGYAEQFF.

This clone came up a few times. Gene and germline names: mouse. The read gets to within 4 residues of the CDR3 end, and the germline J gene fills in the rest. V is TRBV1 and J is TRBJ2-7; 7 bases match TRBD1. The CDR3 is 15 residues long. Looked up from germline, CDR1 is NSQYPW and CDR2 is LRSPGD (reference sequence). The sequenced CDR3 bases are TGCACCTGCAGTGCAGATCAGACAGGGTTTTAT. Translating gives CTCSADQTGFY. Given in full, the CDR3 is CTCSADQTGFYEQYF.

This clone showed up just a few times. The gene symbols are mouse symbols. The read halts 4 residues ahead of the CDR3 end, with the missing end drawn from the germline J gene. This chain links TRBV13-1 with TRBJ2-7; D not resolved. Per germline, CDR1 NSHNY and CDR2 SYGAGN. The CDR3 consists of 13 residues. V lost 4 bases to trimming and J lost 0 bases, with 8 bases between them. This chain's CDR3 is CASSLDNSYEQYF. Incomplete CDR3 DNA: TGTGCCAGCAGTCTTGACAACTCCTAT.

The sample holds a few counts of this clone. Genes and germline come from the mouse. The CDR3 is cut off 4 residues early in the read; its end comes from the germline J gene. The gene calls are TRBV13-1 and TRBJ1-1, with D possibly being TRBD1 (5 bases). The germline V gene encodes CDR1 NSHNY and CDR2 SYGAGN. V was clipped by 2 bases and J by 3 bases, with 11 bases between them. The CDR3 extends over 14 amino acids. Incomplete CDR3 DNA: TGTGCCAGCAGTGAACGGGGGGGGGACACA. Translation gives CASSERGGDT. The whole CDR3 reads CASSERGGDTEVFF.

With respect to this clone: The listed genes are named as in mouse. Other DNA sequences in the same sample also yield this CDR3. Partial CDR3 DNA: TGTGCCTGGAGTCTCGGGACAACTAGTGCAGAA. This encodes CAWSLGTTSAE. The entire CDR3 protein reads CAWSLGTTSAETLYF. The rearrangement links TRBV31 to TRBJ2-3; weak D call: TRBD1 (6 bases). The read finishes 4 residues shy of the CDR3 end, and the germline J gene is used to complete it. This CDR3 has 15 amino acids. Germline assignment: CDR1 GKSSPN and CDR2 SITVG. With 0 bases removed from V and 0 bases from J, the gap between germline ends came to 10 bases.

Concerning this clone: Mouse gene names apply. Read coverage stops 4 residues before the CDR3 terminus; the germline J gene supplies the remainder. V and J are TRBV17 and TRBJ2-2, with TRBD1 identical over 8 bases. CDR1 is MNHDT, CDR2 YYDKIL, per germline. CDR3 length equals 15 residues. The junction had 9 bases not matched to a gene; V was cut back by 8 bases and J by 4 bases. CDR3 in amino acids: CASEQGVRGTGQLYF. CDR3 DNA, as far as it was read: TGTGCTAGCGAACAGGGGGTTAGGGGCACCGGG.

This clone has just a few counts. Germline and genes: mouse. Read coverage stops 4 residues before the CDR3 terminus; the germline J gene supplies the remainder. The sample contains more than one DNA sequence encoding this CDR3. The chain has TRBV19 and TRBJ2-4; D may be TRBD1 (5 bases). V was shortened by 5 bases and J by 0 bases, with 7 bases between the two germline ends. The CDR3 is made up of 13 amino acids. Germline CDR1 FNHDT, CDR2 SITEND (reference sequence). The DNA read from the CDR3 is TGTGCCAGCAGAGGACAAAGTCAAAAC. It encodes CASRGQSQN. The entire CDR3 sequence reads CASRGQSQNTLYF.

To note about this clone: The genes and germline here are from mouse. The read terminates 4 residues before the CDR3 end, so the remaining end is supplied by the germline J gene. The V and J genes are TRBV19 and TRBJ2-1, with D possibly matching TRBD1 (6 bases). Trimming removed 1 base at V and 3 bases at J, with 8 bases between. CDR3 length: 14 amino acids. Germline V gene sequence: CDR1 FNHDT, CDR2 SITEND (reference sequence). CDR3: CASSIRGIYAEQFF. The CDR3 DNA, read in part, is TGTGCCAGCAGTATAAGGGGGATCTATGCT. Drawing the rest from reference TRBV19 and TRBJ2-1, the complete variable domain is GGIITQTPKFLIGQEGQKLTLKCQQNFNHDTMYWYRQDSGKGLRLIYYSITENDLQKGDLSEGYDASREKKSSFSLTVTSAQKNEMAVFLCASSIRGIYAEQFFGPGTRLTVL.

In its sample, this clone was seen a few times. A much larger clone differs from this one at a single base, so this may be a read error. Gene names and germline match the mouse. The CDR3 extends 4 residues past the end of the read, so its final part is completed from the germline J gene. The same CDR3 is also encoded by other DNA sequences in this sample. The V and J genes are TRBV13-1 and TRBJ2-1; 8 nucleotides agree with TRBD2. This CDR3 is 15 amino acids long. CDR1 NSHNY and CDR2 SYGAGN come from the germline V gene. J lost 1 base, V lost 2 bases, and 2 bases had no gene match. Here the CDR3 reads CASSEAGGNYAEQFF. Partial CDR3 DNA: TGTGCCAGCAGTGAAGCTGGGGGGAACTATGCT.

This clone was seen at least ten times. Gene names are the mouse ones. The read finishes 4 residues shy of the CDR3 end, and the germline J gene is used to complete it. The identical CDR3 is also encoded by other nucleotide sequences in the sample. This chain joins TRBV17 and TRBJ2-3; no clear D. CDR1 is MNHDT, CDR2 YYDKIL, per germline. V shed 0 bases and J shed 0 bases, with 13 bases lying between them. The CDR3 spans 17 residues. The part of the CDR3 DNA that was read is TGTGCTAGCAGTAGAGATATCCGCAAAACTAGTGCAGAA. Translated, it gives CASSRDIRKTSAE. The whole CDR3 sequence is CASSRDIRKTSAETLYF.

A word on this clone: Gene names and germline refer to mouse. Coverage ceases 4 residues before the CDR3 finishes, and the germline J gene fills in the end. The V gene is TRBV13-1, the J gene TRBJ1-2; D possibly corresponds to TRBD1 (6 bases). There are 15 residues in the CDR3. Germline V CDR1 and CDR2: NSHNY, SYGAGN. The covered CDR3 bases are TGTGCCAGCAGTGATGCGACTGGGGGGGCAGGC. It specifies CASSDATGGAG. The whole CDR3 is CASSDATGGAGDYTF.

This clone turned up a few times. Mouse gene names and germline throughout. The read finishes 4 residues shy of the CDR3 end, and the germline J gene is used to complete it. The chain recombines TRBV1 with TRBJ2-3; D uncertain. Germline loops: CDR1 NSQYPW, CDR2 LRSPGD (reference sequence). The ends were cut back, 2 bases at V and 0 bases at J, with 3 bases in the middle. The CDR3 is made up of 13 amino acids. The CDR3 is CTCSAQSAETLYF. CDR3 DNA (partial): TGCACCTGCAGTGCACAGAGTGCAGAA. Together with reference TRBV1 and TRBJ2-3, the CDR3 gives the full variable domain: VTLLEQNPRWRLVPRGQAVNLRCILKNSQYPWMSWYQQDLQKQLQWLFTLRSPGDKEVKSLPGADYLATRVTDTELRLQVANMSQGRTLYCTCSAQSAETLYFGSGTRLTVL.